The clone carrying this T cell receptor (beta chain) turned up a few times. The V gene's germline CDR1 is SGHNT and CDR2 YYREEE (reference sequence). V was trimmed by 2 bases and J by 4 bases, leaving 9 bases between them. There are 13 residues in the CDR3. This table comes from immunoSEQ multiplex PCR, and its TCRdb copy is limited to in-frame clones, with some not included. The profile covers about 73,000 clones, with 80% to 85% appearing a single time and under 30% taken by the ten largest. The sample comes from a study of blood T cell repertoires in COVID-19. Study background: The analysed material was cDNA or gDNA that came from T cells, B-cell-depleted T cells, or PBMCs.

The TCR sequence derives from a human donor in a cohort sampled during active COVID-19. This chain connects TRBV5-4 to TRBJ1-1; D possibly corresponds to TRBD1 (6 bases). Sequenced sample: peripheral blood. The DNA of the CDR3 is TGTGCCAGCAGCTTAAAAGGGGGCACTGAAGCTTTCTTT. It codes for CASSLKGGTEAFF.